The 10 T cell receptor beta chains in this list originate from one sample, sequenced in a study of human T cells and chemical hapten exposure. TCRdb passed the RACE reads through MiXCR, listing each CDR3 protein once. The data show about 120,000 distinct CDR3 sequences, approximately 14% seen once. Time point specified: patch test 1, 2 weeks after DPC sensitization. Treatment defined: therapeutic diphenylcyclopropenone sensitization with weekly scalp DPC. The material sequenced was whole blood, taken in connection with sensitization to the hapten diphenylcyclopropenone (DPC). These receptors originate from a man in his late teens or twenties with alopecia areata. Some clones in this sample may be carry-over from other donors' samples.

J is TRBJ2-5 and V is TRBV11-2, with a weak D call TRBD1 (6 bases). The CDR3 contains 15 residues. Trimming shortened V by 1 base and J by 4 bases, and 13 bases separated the two germline ends. CDR1 and CDR2 from the germline V gene are SGHAT and FQNNGV. For the CDR3, the DNA is TGTGCCAGCAGCTTAGTAGGCAGGGGCGGAGAGACCCAGTACTTC. Amino acid sequence: CASSLVGRGGETQYF.

Ten or more counts support this clonotype. This rearrangement joins TRBV2 to TRBJ2-7; TRBD2 aligns across 7 bases. The CDR3 runs 14 residues. Germline V gene data show CDR1 as SNHLY and CDR2 as FYNNEI. The trim removed 9 bases at V and 2 bases at J, leaving 10 bases unmatched. The CDR3: CASGGGIGPYEQYF. CDR3 bases: TGTGCCAGTGGGGGGGGGATCGGCCCCTACGAGCAGTACTTC.

This clonotype was counted only a few times. The V gene is TRBV4-1, the J gene TRBJ2-6; possibly TRBD2 for D (5 bases). The V and J ends lost 0 bases and 2 bases respectively, with 11 bases between them. The CDR3 sequence is 17 residues long. Germline V gene data show CDR1 as MGHRA and CDR2 as YSYEKL. CDR3 sequence (DNA): TGCGCCAGCAGCCAAGATTTGTTGGAGGCTGGGGCCAACGTCCTGACTTTC. This codes for CASSQDLLEAGANVLTF.

The chain employs TRBV9 and TRBJ2-1; D call uncertain. Between the trimmed V and J ends, which lost 0 bases and 7 bases, there was a span of 14 bases. The CDR3 covers 15 residues. Per germline, CDR1 SGDLS and CDR2 YYNGEE. The CDR3 DNA follows: TGTGCCAGCAGCGTAGTAGGAGTCCCTAGGAATGAGCAGTTCTTC. Translating gives CASSVVGVPRNEQFF.

This clonotype has a count of ten or more. The chain joins TRBV10-3 to TRBJ2-1; D possibly corresponds to TRBD1 (5 bases). Per germline, CDR1 ENHRY and CDR2 SYGVKD. V lost 6 bases and J lost 5, with 11 bases in between. The length of the CDR3 is 13 residues. The CDR3 loop reads CAIRQVRNNEQFF. The CDR3 DNA reads TGTGCCATCAGACAGGTGAGGAACAATGAGCAGTTCTTC.

This chain links TRBV10-3 with TRBJ2-7; D perhaps matches TRBD2 (5 bases). The V gene lost 3 bases and the J gene lost 3 bases, with 12 bases spanning the gap. Germline V lookup: CDR1 ENHRY, CDR2 SYGVKD. This CDR3 is 14 amino acids long. CDR3 sequence (DNA): TGTGCCATCAGTGAATTTTGGGGAGACTACGAGCAGTACGTC. Encoded protein: CAISEFWGDYEQYV.

This clonotype was seen repeatedly, ten times or more. The chain carries TRBV5-1 and TRBJ1-1; D is perhaps TRBD1 (6 bases). Per germline, CDR1 SGHRS and CDR2 YFSETQ. The CDR3 is made up of 17 amino acids. The V gene lost 0 bases and the J gene lost 5 bases, with 20 bases spanning the gap. Here the CDR3 DNA reads TGCGCCAGCAGCTTGGCCTTCCGGGGGGCGCGCGGTACTGAAGCTTTCTTT. Translation: CASSLAFRGARGTEAFF.

This chain connects TRBV6-5 to TRBJ1-5, with TRBD1 identical over 7 bases. Germline loops: CDR1 MNHEY, CDR2 SVGAGI. The length of the CDR3 is 15 residues. J gave up 6 bases and V 2 bases, and 7 bases lay outside the gene matches. The CDR3 region is CASSYATPGGQPQHF. DNA for the CDR3: TGTGCCAGCAGTTACGCGACCCCAGGGGGTCAGCCCCAGCATTTT.

This clonotype was observed a handful of times. The chain joins TRBV12-3 or TRBV12-4 to TRBJ1-1, with unresolved D. The CDR3 is made up of 14 amino acids. Trimming removed 5 bases from V and 0 bases from J, with 10 bases in between. CDR3 protein: CASSPGRVNTEAFF. The CDR3 region has the DNA TGTGCCAGCAGTCCCGGACGGGTGAACACTGAAGCTTTCTTT.

The genes are TRBV7-3 and TRBJ2-1; 7 bases are a match to TRBD2. The CDR3 extends over 15 amino acids. Germline lookup yields CDR1 SGHTA and CDR2 FQGTGA. Trimming took 5 bases from V and 6 from J; bases not matched to a gene: 10. The CDR3 nucleotides are TGTGCCAGCAGCCCCAAAGGACTAGGGTTCAATGAGCAGTTCTTC. Its protein product is CASSPKGLGFNEQFF.